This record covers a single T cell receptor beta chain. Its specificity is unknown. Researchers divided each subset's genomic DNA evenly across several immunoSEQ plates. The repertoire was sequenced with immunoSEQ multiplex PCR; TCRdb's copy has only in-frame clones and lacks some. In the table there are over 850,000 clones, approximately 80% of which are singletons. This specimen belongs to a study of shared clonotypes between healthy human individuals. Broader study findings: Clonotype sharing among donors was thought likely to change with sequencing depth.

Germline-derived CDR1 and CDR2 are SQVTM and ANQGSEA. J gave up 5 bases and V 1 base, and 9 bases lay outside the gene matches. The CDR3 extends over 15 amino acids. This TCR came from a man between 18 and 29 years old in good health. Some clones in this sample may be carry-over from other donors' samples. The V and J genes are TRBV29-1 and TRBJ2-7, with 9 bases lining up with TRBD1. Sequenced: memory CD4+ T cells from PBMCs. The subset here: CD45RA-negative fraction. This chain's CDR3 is CSVEGGGQGRHEQYF. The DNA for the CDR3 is TGCAGCGTTGAAGGAGGGGGACAGGGCCGCCACGAGCAGTACTTC.